The source of this T cell receptor (beta chain) is a study of T cells in Graves' hyperthyroidism and ophthalmopathy. Study results and caveats: A model of 13 V-J features distinguished ophthalmopathy from stable hyperthyroidism. Most expanded thyroid clonotypes above 0.001 also appeared in blood. Before onset, by a median of approximately 5.9 months, the model predicted ophthalmopathy.

RNA transcripts yielded amplified TCR beta CDR3 regions. First-round RT-PCR targeting the TCR CDR3 was performed with the HTBI primer set. From the multiplex PCR reads, TCRdb called clonotypes with MiXCR, one entry per CDR3 protein. This repertoire shows around 540,000 distinct CDR3 sequences, about 16% found once; its top ten account for approximately 30%. PBMCs were derived from about 10 ml fresh peripheral blood. CDR1 SEHNR and CDR2 FQNEAQ come from the germline V gene (reference sequence). The ends were cut back, 0 bases at V and 3 bases at J, with 8 bases in the middle. This CDR3 has 14 residues. This clonotype came up many times. No antigen is known for it.

Sample: blood. This sequence was found in a woman younger than 45 with Graves' ophthalmopathy. V usage is TRBV7-9 and J usage is TRBJ1-2, with D unclear. CDR3 nucleotide sequence: TGTGCCAGCAGCTTAGCGCAACCTGACTATGGCTACACCTTC. Protein: CASSLAQPDYGYTF.